The entry that follows covers one T cell receptor beta chain sequence. The antigen is unknown. A universal primer site was incorporated via template switching, and the cDNA contained unique molecular identifiers. TCRdb processed the 5' RACE reads anew with MiXCR; each CDR3 protein has one entry. The repertoire holds fewer than 550,000 distinct CDR3 sequences, with approximately 16% as singletons. V lost 8 bases, J lost 1 base, and 11 bases lay in between. The CDR3 is 13 amino acids. Germline V lookup: CDR1 ENHRY, CDR2 SYGVKD. Every one of the donors was a healthy Caucasian. The entry originates in a study of identical twins. Study-level results: Out-of-frame alpha sequences shared by twins were enriched for low generation probability.

The same data also contributed to another study, on yellow fever vaccine responses in identical twins. That source reports: Reportedly, twins showed a vaccine T cell response that looked partly convergent and partly personalized.

The chain has TRBV10-3 and TRBJ1-1; no clear D. Specimen: CD4+ T cells sorted from blood. The receptor comes from a woman aged 18-29 years in good health. Written as DNA, the CDR3 is TGTGCCATCTTAAAGGGAGCGAACACTGAAGCTTTCTTT. Translated, it gives CAILKGANTEAFF.